This entry concerns a single TCR beta chain. The data belong to a study of early T cells in non-severe SARS-CoV-2 infection. Study-wide context: Bulk RNA taken from unsorted whole blood was sequenced, leaving chains unpaired.

Germline-derived CDR1 and CDR2 are SQVTM and ANQGSEA. This CDR3 comprises 13 residues. The ends lost 4 bases at V and 2 bases at J; junction bases unmatched: 3. The library protocol tagged individual cDNA molecules with unique molecular identifiers. From the 5' RACE reads, TCRdb called clonotypes with MiXCR, one entry per CDR3 protein. The sample lists more than 60,000 distinct CDR3 sequences, 4.9% occurring once. The TCR sequence derives from an adult who was a healthcare worker with PCR-confirmed SARS-CoV-2 infection or an uninfected control (not recorded which). V usage is TRBV29-1 and J usage is TRBJ1-1, with 8 bases that match TRBD1. Sequencing was done on a sample of whole blood. The CDR3 spells CSVGGTGNTEAFF. The CDR3 DNA is TGCAGCGTTGGTGGGACAGGCAACACTGAAGCTTTCTTT.